A selection of T cell receptor beta chains follows, all from one sample in a study of cytomegalovirus exposure and HLA in healthy donors. Assay used: immunoSEQ multiplex PCR; TCRdb lists only in-frame clones, some missing. Of some 70,000 clones listed, approximately 84% are singletons. Source material: PBMCs. Every receptor here comes from a woman in her forties or fifties in good health and CMV-seronegative. CDR3s include the opening cysteine and the closing phenylalanine or tryptophan. The D gene is left open where the match is weak. Not all rows give a size; the values are once, few, many and, for expanded clones, a class.

.	TRBV12-5	.	TRBJ1-6	14	CASQQGYYNSPLHF	TGTGCTAGTCAACAGGGATACTATAATTCCCCCCTCCACTTT
.	TRBV27	.	TRBJ2-7	15	CASSLNPGVGYEQYF	TGTGCCAGCAGTCTCAATCCCGGAGTGGGCTACGAGCAGTACTTC
.	TRBV4-2	.	TRBJ1-5	15	CASSQESGSNQPQHF	TGTGCCAGCAGCCAAGAGTCCGGTAGCAATCAGCCCCAGCATTTT
.	TRBV20-1	.	TRBJ1-1	11	CSASLNTEAFF	TGCAGTGCTAGTCTAAACACTGAAGCTTTCTTT
.	TRBV28	.	TRBJ1-1	12	CASTIRGTEAFF	TGTGCCAGCACCATTAGGGGCACTGAAGCTTTCTTT
.	TRBV30	TRBD1	TRBJ1-1	12	CAWSPGQERAFF	TGTGCCTGGAGTCCAGGACAGGAGAGAGCTTTCTTT
.	TRBV7-3	TRBD2	TRBJ2-3	17	CASSLIPAGGNADTQYF	TGTGCCAGCAGCTTAATCCCAGCGGGAGGTAACGCAGATACGCAGTATTTT
.	TRBV27	.	TRBJ1-2	12	CASRAGGYGYTF	TGTGCCAGCAGGGCGGGAGGCTATGGCTACACCTTC
few	TRBV7-2	.	TRBJ1-5	13	CASSQDMAQPQHF	TGTGCCAGCAGCCAAGACATGGCTCAGCCCCAGCATTTT
few	TRBV5-1	TRBD1	TRBJ2-1	17	CASSSRTGRSSYNEQFF	TGCGCCAGCAGCTCCCGGACAGGCCGTAGTTCCTACAATGAGCAGTTCTTC
few	TRBV7-8	TRBD2	TRBJ2-5	18	CASSLARRLAGSRETQYF	TGTGCCAGCAGCTTAGCTCGGCGACTAGCGGGAAGTAGGGAGACCCAGTACTTC
.	TRBV7-9	.	TRBJ2-1	13	CASSKTGNNEQFF	TGTGCCAGCAGCAAGACAGGTAACAATGAGCAGTTCTTC
.	TRBV5-1	TRBD1	TRBJ1-5	19	CASSSGRGQVLNSNQPQHF	TGCGCCAGCAGCTCGGGGAGGGGACAGGTGCTTAATAGCAATCAGCCCCAGCATTTT
.	TRBV14	TRBD2	TRBJ2-2	16	CASSQVAGGRSGELFF	TGTGCCAGCAGCCAAGTAGCGGGGGGCCGGTCCGGGGAGCTGTTTTTT
.	TRBV7-9	.	TRBJ1-1	15	CASSLAGGGGTEAFF	TGTGCCAGCAGCTTAGCAGGGGGGGGTGGCACTGAAGCTTTCTTT
.	TRBV6-5	TRBD2	TRBJ2-1	15	CASAPGREVNNEQFF	TGTGCCAGCGCCCCAGGGCGGGAGGTTAACAATGAGCAGTTCTTC